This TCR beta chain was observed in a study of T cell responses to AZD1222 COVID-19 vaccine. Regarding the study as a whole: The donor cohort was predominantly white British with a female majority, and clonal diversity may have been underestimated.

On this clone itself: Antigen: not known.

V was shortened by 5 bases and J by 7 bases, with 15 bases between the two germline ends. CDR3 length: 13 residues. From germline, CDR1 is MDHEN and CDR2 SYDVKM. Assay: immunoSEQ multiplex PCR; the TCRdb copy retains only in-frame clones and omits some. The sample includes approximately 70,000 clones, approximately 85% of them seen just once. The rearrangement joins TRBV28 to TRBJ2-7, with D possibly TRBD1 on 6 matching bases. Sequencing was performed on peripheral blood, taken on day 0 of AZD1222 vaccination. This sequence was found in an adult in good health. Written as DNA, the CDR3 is TGTGCCAGCAGTCCCAGGGACATCCGGGAGCAGTACTTC. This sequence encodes CASSPRDIREQYF.